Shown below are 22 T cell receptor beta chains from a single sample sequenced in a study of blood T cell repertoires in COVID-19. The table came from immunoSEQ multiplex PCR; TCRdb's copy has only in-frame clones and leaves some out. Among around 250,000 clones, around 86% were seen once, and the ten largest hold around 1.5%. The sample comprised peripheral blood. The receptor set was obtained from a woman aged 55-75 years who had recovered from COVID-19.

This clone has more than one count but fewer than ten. CDR3 coding DNA: TGTGCCAGCAGCCAAGTATCCGGTTCTGGAAACACCATATATTTT. This gives the protein CASSQVSGSGNTIYF. The genes are TRBV14 and TRBJ1-3; D is unresolved. The length of the CDR3 is 15 residues. V dropped 1 base and J dropped 1 base, with 8 bases sitting between them. Germline lookup yields CDR1 SGHDN and CDR2 FVKESK.

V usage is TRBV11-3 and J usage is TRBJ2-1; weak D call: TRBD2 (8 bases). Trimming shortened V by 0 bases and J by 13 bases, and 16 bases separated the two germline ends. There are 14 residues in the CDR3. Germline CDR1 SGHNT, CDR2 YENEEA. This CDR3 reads CASSLEFGGDRQFF. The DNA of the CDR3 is TGTGCCAGCAGCTTAGAGTTCGGGGGGGACAGACAGTTCTTC. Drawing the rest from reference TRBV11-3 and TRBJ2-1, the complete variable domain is EAGVVQSPRYKIIEKKQPVAFWCNPISGHNTLYWYLQNLGQGPELLIRYENEEAVDDSQLPKDRFSAERLKGVDSTLKIQPAELGDSAVYLCASSLEFGGDRQFFGPGTRLTVL.

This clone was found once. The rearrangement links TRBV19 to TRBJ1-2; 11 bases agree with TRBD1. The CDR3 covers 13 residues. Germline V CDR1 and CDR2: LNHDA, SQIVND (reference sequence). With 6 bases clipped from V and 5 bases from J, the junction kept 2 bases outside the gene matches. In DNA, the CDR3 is TGTGCCAGTAGGAGGGACAGGGGGTATGGCTACACCTTC. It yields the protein CASRRDRGYGYTF.

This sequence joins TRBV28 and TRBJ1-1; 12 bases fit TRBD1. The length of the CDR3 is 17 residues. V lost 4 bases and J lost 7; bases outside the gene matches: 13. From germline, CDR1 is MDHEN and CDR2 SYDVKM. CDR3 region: CASSSARDRGLYNEAFF. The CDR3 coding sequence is TGTGCCAGCAGTTCAGCCCGGGACAGGGGGCTTTATAATGAAGCTTTCTTT.

The CDR3 region is CASSPWAQTGELFF. CDR3 DNA sequence: TGCGCCAGCAGCCCCTGGGCCCAAACCGGGGAGCTGTTTTTT. V is TRBV5-1 and J is TRBJ2-2; D is uncertain. This CDR3 comprises 14 residues. From germline, CDR1 is SGHRS and CDR2 YFSETQ. V dropped 4 bases and J dropped 5 bases, with 12 bases sitting between them.

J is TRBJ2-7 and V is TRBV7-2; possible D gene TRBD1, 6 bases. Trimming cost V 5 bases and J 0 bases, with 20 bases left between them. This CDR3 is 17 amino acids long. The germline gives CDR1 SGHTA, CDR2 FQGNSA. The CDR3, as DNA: TGTGCCAGCAGCGCGAAGGGGGTTGGCACCCCCTCCTACGAGCAGTACTTC. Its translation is CASSAKGVGTPSYEQYF. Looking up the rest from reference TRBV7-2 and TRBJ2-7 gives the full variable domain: GAGVSQSPSNKVTEKGKDVELRCDPISGHTALYWYRQSLGQGLEFLIYFQGNSAPDKSGLPSDRFSAERTGGSVSTLTIQRTQQEDSAVYLCASSAKGVGTPSYEQYFGPGTRLTVT.

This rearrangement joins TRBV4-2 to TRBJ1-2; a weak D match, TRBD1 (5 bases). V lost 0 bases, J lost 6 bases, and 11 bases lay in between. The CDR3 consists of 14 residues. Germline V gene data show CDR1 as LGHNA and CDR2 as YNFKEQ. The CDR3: CASSQDDLRDGYTF. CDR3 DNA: TGTGCCAGCAGCCAAGATGACCTCAGGGATGGCTACACCTTC.

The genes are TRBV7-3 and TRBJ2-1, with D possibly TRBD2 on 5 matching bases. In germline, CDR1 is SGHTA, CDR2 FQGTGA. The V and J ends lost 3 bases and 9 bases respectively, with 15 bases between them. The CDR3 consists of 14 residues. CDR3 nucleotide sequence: TGTGCCAGCAGCTTGGTTAGTCCGCGGGTTGAGCAGTTCTTC. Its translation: CASSLVSPRVEQFF.

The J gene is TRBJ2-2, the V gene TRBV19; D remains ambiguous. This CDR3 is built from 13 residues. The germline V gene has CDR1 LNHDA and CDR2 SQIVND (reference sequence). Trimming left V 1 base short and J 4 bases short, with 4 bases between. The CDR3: CASSIAGTGELFF. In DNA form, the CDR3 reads TGTGCCAGTAGTATAGCGGGCACCGGGGAGCTGTTTTTT.

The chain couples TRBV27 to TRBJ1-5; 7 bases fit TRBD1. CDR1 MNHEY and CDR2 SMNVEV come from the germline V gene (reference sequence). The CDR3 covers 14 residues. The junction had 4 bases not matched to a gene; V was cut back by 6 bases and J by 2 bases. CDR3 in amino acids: CASRSGGGNQPQHF. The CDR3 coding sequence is TGTGCCAGCAGGTCAGGGGGAGGCAATCAGCCCCAGCATTTT.

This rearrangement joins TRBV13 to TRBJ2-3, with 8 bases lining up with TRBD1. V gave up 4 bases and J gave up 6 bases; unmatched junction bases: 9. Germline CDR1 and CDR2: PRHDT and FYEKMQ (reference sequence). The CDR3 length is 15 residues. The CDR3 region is CASSSYRGMGDTQYF. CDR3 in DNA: TGTGCCAGCAGCTCCTACAGGGGGATGGGGGATACGCAGTATTTT. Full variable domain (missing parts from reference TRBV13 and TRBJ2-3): AAGVIQSPRHLIKEKRETATLKCYPIPRHDTVYWYQQGPGQDPQFLISFYEKMQSDKGSIPDRFSAQQFSDYHSELNMSSLELGDSALYFCASSSYRGMGDTQYFGPGTRLTVL.

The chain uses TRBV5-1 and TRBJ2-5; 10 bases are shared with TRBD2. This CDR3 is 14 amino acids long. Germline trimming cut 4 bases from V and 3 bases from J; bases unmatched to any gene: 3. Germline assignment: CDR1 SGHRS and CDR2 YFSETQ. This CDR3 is CASSRLAGEETQYF. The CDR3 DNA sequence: TGCGCCAGCAGCCGACTAGCGGGTGAAGAGACCCAGTACTTC. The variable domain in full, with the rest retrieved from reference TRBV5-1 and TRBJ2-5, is KAGVTQTPRYLIKTRGQQVTLSCSPISGHRSVSWYQQTPGQGLQFLFEYFSETQRNKGNFPGRFSGRQFSNSRSEMNVSTLELGDSALYLCASSRLAGEETQYFGPGTRLLVL.

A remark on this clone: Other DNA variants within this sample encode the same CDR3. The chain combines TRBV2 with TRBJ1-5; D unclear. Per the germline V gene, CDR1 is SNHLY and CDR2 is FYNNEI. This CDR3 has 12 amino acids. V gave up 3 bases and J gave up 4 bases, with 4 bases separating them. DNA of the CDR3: TGTGCCAGCAGTGACAGAAATCAGCCCCAGCATTTT. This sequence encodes CASSDRNQPQHF.

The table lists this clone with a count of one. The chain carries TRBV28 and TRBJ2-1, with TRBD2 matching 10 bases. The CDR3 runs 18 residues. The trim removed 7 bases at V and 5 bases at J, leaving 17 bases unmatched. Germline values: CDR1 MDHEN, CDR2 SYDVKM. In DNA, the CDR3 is TGTGCCAGCACCGGGGTTAGCGGGGGGCTCCGTGGTGACAATGAGCAGTTCTTC. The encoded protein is CASTGVSGGLRGDNEQFF.

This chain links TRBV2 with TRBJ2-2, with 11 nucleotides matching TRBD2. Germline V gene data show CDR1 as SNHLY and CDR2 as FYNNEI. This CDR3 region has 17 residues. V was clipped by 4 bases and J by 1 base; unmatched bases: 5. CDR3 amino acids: CASSGNSGGVNTGELFF. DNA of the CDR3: TGTGCCAGCAGTGGAAATAGCGGGGGGGTGAACACCGGGGAGCTGTTTTTT.

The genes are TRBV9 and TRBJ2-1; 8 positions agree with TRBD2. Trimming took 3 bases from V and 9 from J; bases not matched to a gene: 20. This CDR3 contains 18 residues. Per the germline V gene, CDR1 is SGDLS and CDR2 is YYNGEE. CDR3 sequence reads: CASSESSGKRGPPSEQFF. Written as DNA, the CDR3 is TGTGCCAGCAGCGAAAGTTCGGGTAAGCGGGGGCCGCCCAGTGAGCAGTTCTTC.

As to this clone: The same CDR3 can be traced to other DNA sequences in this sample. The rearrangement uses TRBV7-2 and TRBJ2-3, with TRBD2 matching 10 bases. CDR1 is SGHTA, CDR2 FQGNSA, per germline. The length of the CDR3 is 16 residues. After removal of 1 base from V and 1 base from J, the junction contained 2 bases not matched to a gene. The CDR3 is CASSLGLAGGTDTQYF. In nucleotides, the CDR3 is TGTGCCAGCAGCTTAGGGCTAGCGGGGGGCACAGATACGCAGTATTTT.

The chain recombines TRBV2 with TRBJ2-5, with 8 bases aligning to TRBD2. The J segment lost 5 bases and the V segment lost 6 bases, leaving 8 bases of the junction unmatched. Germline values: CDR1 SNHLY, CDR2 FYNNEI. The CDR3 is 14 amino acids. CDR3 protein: CASRGRGVGETQYF. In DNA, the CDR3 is TGTGCCAGCAGAGGGCGGGGGGTAGGCGAGACCCAGTACTTC.

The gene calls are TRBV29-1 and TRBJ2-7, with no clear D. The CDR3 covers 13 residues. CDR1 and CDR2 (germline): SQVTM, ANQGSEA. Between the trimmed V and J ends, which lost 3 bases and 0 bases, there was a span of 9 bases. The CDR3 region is CSVDPGSSYEQYF. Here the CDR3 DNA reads TGCAGCGTTGATCCAGGCAGCTCCTACGAGCAGTACTTC.

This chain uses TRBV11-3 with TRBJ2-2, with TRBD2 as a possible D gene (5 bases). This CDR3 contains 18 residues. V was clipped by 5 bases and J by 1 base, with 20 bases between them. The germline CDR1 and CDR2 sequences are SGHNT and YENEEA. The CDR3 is CASSHERESTVNTGELFF. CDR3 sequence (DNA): TGTGCCAGCAGCCACGAAAGGGAGAGTACGGTGAACACCGGGGAGCTGTTTTTT.

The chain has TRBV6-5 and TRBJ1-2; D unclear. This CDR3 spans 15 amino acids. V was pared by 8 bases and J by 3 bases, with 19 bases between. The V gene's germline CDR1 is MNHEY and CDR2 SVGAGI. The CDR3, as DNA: TGTGCCAGCCCCGGGAGAGCCGGGAACCACTATGGCTACACCTTC. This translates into CASPGRAGNHYGYTF.

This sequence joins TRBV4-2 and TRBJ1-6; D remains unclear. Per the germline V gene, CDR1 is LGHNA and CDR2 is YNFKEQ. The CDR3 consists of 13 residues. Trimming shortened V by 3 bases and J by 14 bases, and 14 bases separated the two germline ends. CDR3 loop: CASSQNPSLALHF. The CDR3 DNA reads TGTGCCAGCAGCCAGAATCCCAGTCTCGCCCTCCACTTT.